These T cell receptor beta chains were read from a single sample in a study of OX40 agonist ivuxolimab in advanced cancers. Profiled with immunoSEQ multiplex PCR; TCRdb holds only in-frame clones, not every one. The top ten clones hold almost 40% of a sample with about 3,400 clones, roughly 79% of them seen once. Source: CD4+ or CD8+ T cells sorted from blood, taken in a trial of the OX40 agonist ivuxolimab. These receptors were obtained from an adult with an advanced solid tumor such as melanoma, head and neck, liver or kidney cancer. CDR3s include the opening cysteine and the closing phenylalanine or tryptophan. Each record gives: V gene, J gene, D gene, clone size, CDR3 protein, CDR3 DNA. A D gene is named only where the DNA matches it firmly. Only some rows state a clone size, as once, few, many or a class for expanded clones.

TRBV25-1	TRBJ2-7	TRBD2	.	CASRTSGYEQYF	TGTGCCAGTAGGACTAGCGGATACGAGCAGTACTTC
TRBV19	TRBJ1-1	.	.	CASSIGGYLAEAFF	TGTGCCAGTAGTATAGGAGGGTATCTGGCTGAAGCTTTCTTT
TRBV6-5	TRBJ2-3	TRBD2	.	CASSSYAGGHQDTQYF	TGTGCCAGCAGTTCCTATGCGGGGGGGCATCAAGATACGCAGTATTTT
TRBV27	TRBJ2-1	.	.	CASSSELGVNEQFF	TGTGCCAGCAGTTCTGAACTTGGAGTCAATGAGCAGTTCTTC
TRBV7-9	TRBJ2-7	TRBD1	once	CASSFAQGANYEQYF	TGTGCCAGCAGCTTTGCTCAGGGGGCTAACTACGAGCAGTACTTC
TRBV30	TRBJ2-1	.	few	CAWLYFNEQFF	TGTGCCTGGCTATATTTCAATGAGCAGTTCTTC
TRBV4-2	TRBJ1-2	.	.	CASSLGGSNYGYTF	TGTGCCAGCAGCTTAGGCGGATCTAACTATGGCTACACCTTC
TRBV7-6	TRBJ2-7	TRBD1	.	CASTQGAGEQYF	TGTGCCAGCACACAGGGGGCTGGGGAGCAGTACTTC
TRBV5-4	TRBJ2-1	TRBD2	.	CASQTKGGSKEGQFF	TGTGCCAGCCAGACCAAGGGCGGGAGTAAAGAGGGGCAGTTCTTC
TRBV6-6	TRBJ2-5	.	.	CASSYPGPQETQYF	TGTGCCAGCAGTTACCCGGGACCCCAAGAGACCCAGTACTTC
TRBV5-5	TRBJ1-4	TRBD1	.	CASSRSTGVNEKLFF	TGTGCCAGCAGCCGGTCGACAGGGGTTAATGAAAAACTGTTTTTT
TRBV7-8	TRBJ2-5	TRBD2	.	CASSFNAGEFQETQYF	TGTGCCAGCAGCTTCAATGCGGGAGAGTTCCAAGAGACCCAGTACTTC
TRBV13	TRBJ2-2	TRBD1	.	CASSAGGQGDTGELFF	TGTGCCAGCAGCGCAGGGGGACAGGGTGACACCGGGGAGCTGTTTTTT
TRBV2	TRBJ2-2	.	few	CASSEGAVAPGELFF	TGTGCCAGCAGTGAAGGGGCGGTAGCGCCCGGGGAGCTGTTTTTT
TRBV13	TRBJ1-1	.	.	CASSLGLGANTEAFF	TGTGCCAGCAGCTTAGGCTTAGGGGCTAACACTGAAGCTTTCTTT
TRBV7-9	TRBJ1-2	.	.	CASSLATHGYTF	TGTGCCAGCAGCTTGGCGACCCATGGCTACACCTTC
TRBV6-6	TRBJ2-7	TRBD2	.	CASSYGGGEQYF	TGTGCCAGCAGTTACGGGGGGGGCGAGCAGTACTTC
TRBV9	TRBJ2-3	TRBD1	once	CASSPQGTGGTDTQYF	TGTGCCAGCAGCCCTCAAGGGACAGGGGGAACAGATACGCAGTATTTT
TRBV30	TRBJ1-3	.	.	CAWSRALADTIYF	TGTGCCTGGAGTAGGGCCCTTGCCGACACCATATATTTT
TRBV28	TRBJ1-3	TRBD1	large	CASSSWTGYTIYF	TGTGCCAGCAGTTCCTGGACAGGGTACACCATATATTTT
TRBV15	TRBJ2-1	.	.	CATSREQGDEQFF	TGTGCCACCAGCAGAGAACAAGGCGATGAGCAGTTCTTC
TRBV7-9	TRBJ1-2	.	.	CASSSDSLGYGYTF	TGTGCCAGCAGCTCCGACTCACTGGGGTATGGCTACACCTTC
TRBV4-3	TRBJ1-4	.	.	CASSQDRRTGNWGEKLFF	TGCGCCAGCAGCCAAGATCGCCGGACCGGAAACTGGGGTGAAAAACTGTTTTTT
TRBV4-3	TRBJ2-7	.	.	CASSQDESGYEQYF	TGCGCCAGCAGCCAAGATGAGAGCGGCTACGAGCAGTACTTC
TRBV2	TRBJ2-3	.	few	CASQPYVADTQYF	TGTGCCAGCCAGCCTTACGTCGCAGATACGCAGTATTTT
TRBV6-5	TRBJ2-1	.	large	CASSYSTGNEQFF	TGTGCCAGCAGTTACTCGACGGGCAATGAGCAGTTCTTC
TRBV7-8	TRBJ2-2	.	.	CASINEQGGELFF	TGTGCCAGCATCAACGAACAGGGAGGGGAGCTGTTTTTT
TRBV4-1	TRBJ2-2	.	.	CASSFSGHANTGELFF	TGCGCCAGCAGTTTCTCGGGACACGCGAACACCGGGGAGCTGTTTTTT
TRBV5-1	TRBJ1-2	TRBD1	.	CASSLDRGGYGYTF	TGCGCCAGCAGCTTGGACAGGGGCGGCTATGGCTACACCTTC
TRBV10-3	TRBJ2-7	.	once	CAISVAYEQYF	TGTGCCATCTCAGTAGCCTACGAGCAGTACTTC
TRBV28	TRBJ2-3	.	.	CASSPGLAQYF	TGTGCCAGCAGCCCCGGCCTGGCGCAGTATTTT
TRBV7-8	TRBJ2-1	.	.	CASSPGNEQFF	TGTGCCAGCAGCCCGGGTAATGAGCAGTTCTTC
TRBV5-4	TRBJ1-1	TRBD1	.	CASTPSTGLNTEAFF	TGTGCCAGCACCCCGTCGACAGGGCTGAACACTGAAGCTTTCTTT
TRBV27	TRBJ1-5	.	.	CASSVGAAQPQHF	TGTGCCAGCAGCGTGGGAGCGGCTCAGCCCCAGCATTTT
TRBV4-2	TRBJ1-1	.	few	CASSQEWLTDEAFF	TGTGCCAGCAGCCAAGAGTGGCTTACAGATGAAGCTTTCTTT
TRBV2	TRBJ2-5	TRBD1	.	CASRAGQGTETQYF	TGTGCCAGCCGCGCGGGACAGGGGACGGAGACCCAGTACTTC
TRBV6-4	TRBJ2-2	TRBD2	few	CASSPSGTGELFF	TGTGCCAGCAGTCCTAGCGGAACCGGGGAGCTGTTTTTT
TRBV28	TRBJ2-7	.	.	CASSFGPPEGQYF	TGTGCCAGCAGTTTTGGTCCGCCCGAAGGGCAGTACTTC
TRBV5-1	TRBJ2-7	.	.	CASSDYRAAAYEQYF	TGCGCCAGCAGCGACTACAGAGCGGCGGCCTACGAGCAGTACTTC
TRBV28	TRBJ2-7	.	.	CASTSETYEQYF	TGTGCCAGCACCTCAGAGACCTACGAGCAGTACTTC
TRBV25-1	TRBJ2-3	.	.	CASSVVAGTDTQYF	TGTGCCAGCAGTGTAGTGGCGGGCACAGATACGCAGTATTTT
TRBV19	TRBJ2-1	TRBD2	.	CASSIEGGLEQFF	TGTGCCAGTAGTATTGAGGGAGGGCTTGAGCAGTTCTTC
TRBV19	TRBJ1-5	TRBD1	few	CASSTSLGGERPQHF	TGTGCCAGTAGTACCAGTTTAGGGGGCGAGAGGCCCCAGCATTTT
TRBV4-3	TRBJ2-1	TRBD2	.	CASSQDSGAGGTYNEQFF	TGCGCCAGCAGCCAAGACTCGGGGGCGGGAGGGACCTACAATGAGCAGTTCTTC
TRBV7-2	TRBJ2-3	TRBD2	few	CASSRGGGSDTQYF	TGTGCCAGCAGCCGCGGGGGAGGTTCAGATACGCAGTATTTT
TRBV7-9	TRBJ1-1	.	.	CASSARIMNTEAFF	TGTGCCAGCAGTGCAAGGATAATGAACACTGAAGCTTTCTTT
TRBV6-4	TRBJ1-2	.	.	CASSEGSGSPWGYTF	TGTGCCAGCAGTGAGGGTTCCGGCAGTCCTTGGGGCTACACCTTC
TRBV2	TRBJ2-3	TRBD2	.	CARLLPGLAGRTDTQYF	TGTGCCAGACTCCTTCCCGGACTAGCGGGACGCACAGATACGCAGTATTTT
TRBV19	TRBJ1-1	TRBD1	.	CASSTKTGVGTEAFF	TGTGCCAGTAGTACTAAGACAGGGGTTGGCACTGAAGCTTTCTTT
TRBV4-3	TRBJ1-2	.	few	CASSPAGDTIRYGYTF	TGCGCCAGCAGCCCGGCAGGGGACACCATTCGATATGGCTACACCTTC
TRBV6-5	TRBJ1-2	TRBD1	.	CASSNGTEKFYGYTF	TGTGCCAGCAGCAACGGGACAGAAAAGTTTTATGGCTACACCTTC
TRBV11-2	TRBJ2-3	.	.	CASSLPTDTQYF	TGTGCCAGCAGCTTACCCACAGATACGCAGTATTTT
TRBV9	TRBJ1-1	.	.	CASSGQTLNTEAFF	TGTGCCAGCAGCGGACAGACCTTGAACACTGAAGCTTTCTTT
TRBV19	TRBJ2-1	TRBD2	.	CASRLAGVDEQFF	TGTGCCAGCCGACTAGCGGGAGTCGATGAGCAGTTCTTC